This T cell receptor (beta chain) was sequenced during a study of T cells in Graves' hyperthyroidism and ophthalmopathy. Study as a whole: Pretreatment peripheral blood was obtained at initial diagnosis. General study findings and limits: By a 13 V-J model, ophthalmopathy was set apart from stable hyperthyroidism.

This clonotype came up many times. Its antigen is currently unknown. Patients with uncontrolled infections, other autoimmune diseases, pregnancy or lactation were excluded. Fresh peripheral blood, around 9.3 ml, was the source of the PBMCs. Using RNA transcripts as the source, TCR beta CDR3 regions were amplified. The HTBI set primed first-round TCR CDR3 RT-PCR. MiXCR, applied by TCRdb to the multiplex PCR reads, yields one record per CDR3 protein. The data contain around 450,000 distinct CDR3 sequences, around 14% of them singletons. Sequencing used blood. This receptor was obtained from a woman between 18 and 29 years old with Graves' hyperthyroidism.

This CDR3 reads CSASRGPGAQYF. In nucleotides, the CDR3 is TGCAGTGCTAGTAGGGGACCAGGGGCGCAGTATTTT. The V call is TRBV20-1, the J call TRBJ2-3, with D perhaps matching TRBD1 (6 bases). The germline V and J ends were trimmed by 3 bases and 10 bases, with 14 bases remaining between them. CDR1 and CDR2 from the germline V gene are DFQATT and SNEGSKA (reference sequence). The length of the CDR3 is 12 residues.